The rows below give T cell receptor beta chains drawn from one sample of a study of beta chain features in type 1 diabetes. Repertoires were generated with immunoSEQ multiplex PCR, while TCRdb's copy carries only in-frame clones and drops some. The sample has 400,000 to 550,000 clones; over 10% are singletons. Sequencing was done on a sample of naive CD4+ T cells from blood. The receptors were gathered from a woman aged 18-35 years in good health. Both conserved end residues are part of each CDR3. The order of the fields is D gene, clone size, J gene, V gene, CDR3 DNA, CDR3 protein. A D gene is named only where the DNA matches it firmly. Part of the rows lack a size; the others show once, few, many or a class for expanded clones.

d_gene: -; abundance: -; j_gene: TRBJ1-4; v_gene: TRBV7-9; CDR3nt: TGTGCCAGCAGCTTAGCCAGGGGAGCAACTAATGAAAAACTGTTTTTT; CDR3aa: CASSLARGATNEKLFF
d_gene: -; abundance: few; j_gene: TRBJ1-1; v_gene: TRBV5-1; CDR3nt: TGCGCCAGCAGCTTGGTTTCCGGAGGTCGGGTTATGAACACTGAAGCTTTCTTT; CDR3aa: CASSLVSGGRVMNTEAFF
d_gene: -; abundance: few; j_gene: TRBJ2-1; v_gene: TRBV5-1; CDR3nt: TGCGCCAGCAGCTTGGTAGGGGGGCGAGATGAGCAGTTCTTC; CDR3aa: CASSLVGGRDEQFF
d_gene: TRBD2; abundance: -; j_gene: TRBJ2-7; v_gene: TRBV7-2; CDR3nt: TGTGCCAGCAGCACGCGCCAGCGGGAGATCTCCTACGAGCAGTACTTC; CDR3aa: CASSTRQREISYEQYF
d_gene: TRBD1; abundance: few; j_gene: TRBJ1-5; v_gene: TRBV23-1; CDR3nt: TGCGCCAGCAGTTATGGGACAGGGATTCATAGCAATCAGCCCCAGCATTTT; CDR3aa: CASSYGTGIHSNQPQHF
d_gene: TRBD1; abundance: -; j_gene: TRBJ1-1; v_gene: TRBV18; CDR3nt: TGTGCCAGCTCACCGGCACAGGGGCGCCCGAACACTGAAGCTTTCTTT; CDR3aa: CASSPAQGRPNTEAFF
d_gene: TRBD1; abundance: -; j_gene: TRBJ1-2; v_gene: TRBV12-5; CDR3nt: TGTGCTAGTGGAGGGACAGGACTCCTCTATGGCTACACCTTC; CDR3aa: CASGGTGLLYGYTF
d_gene: -; abundance: -; j_gene: TRBJ1-5; v_gene: TRBV29-1; CDR3nt: TGCAGCGTTGGGACGCTCAATCAGCCCCAGCATTTT; CDR3aa: CSVGTLNQPQHF
d_gene: TRBD2; abundance: few; j_gene: TRBJ2-2; v_gene: TRBV4-3; CDR3nt: TGCGCCAGCAGCCAAGAATATGCGGGAGAATTTGCCGGGGAGCTGTTTTTT; CDR3aa: CASSQEYAGEFAGELFF
d_gene: -; abundance: few; j_gene: TRBJ2-3; v_gene: TRBV5-1; CDR3nt: TGCGCCAGCAGCTTGGCCGTGCGTCCTTCCGCGGGCCGGACCGCAGCAGATACGCAGTATTTT; CDR3aa: CASSLAVRPSAGRTAADTQYF
d_gene: -; abundance: few; j_gene: TRBJ2-3; v_gene: TRBV4-3; CDR3nt: TGCGCCAGCAGCAGCCGGCAAACGAGGGATACGCAGTATTTT; CDR3aa: CASSSRQTRDTQYF
d_gene: -; abundance: many; j_gene: TRBJ1-2; v_gene: TRBV16; CDR3nt: TGTGCCAGCAGCTATATACAGGGTGAAGGCTACACCTTC; CDR3aa: CASSYIQGEGYTF
d_gene: -; abundance: -; j_gene: TRBJ2-1; v_gene: TRBV4-3; CDR3nt: TGCGCCAGCAGCCAAGATGTGGGTTTCTATGAGCAGTTCTTC; CDR3aa: CASSQDVGFYEQFF
d_gene: -; abundance: few; j_gene: TRBJ1-2; v_gene: TRBV6-5; CDR3nt: TGTGCCAGCAGACAAGACAGCGGTGGCTACACCTTC; CDR3aa: CASRQDSGGYTF
d_gene: -; abundance: -; j_gene: TRBJ1-5; v_gene: TRBV19; CDR3nt: TGTGCCAGTAGGCGGATTAGCAATCAGCCCCAGCATTTT; CDR3aa: CASRRISNQPQHF
d_gene: TRBD2; abundance: -; j_gene: TRBJ2-6; v_gene: TRBV4-2; CDR3nt: TGTGCCAGCAGCCAAGAGGGGACTACGAACTGGGGTGGGGCCAACGTCCTGACTTTC; CDR3aa: CASSQEGTTNWGGANVLTF
d_gene: -; abundance: few; j_gene: TRBJ1-4; v_gene: TRBV25-1; CDR3nt: TGTGCCAGCCGCGGGACATCTGCTGAAAAACTGTTTTTT; CDR3aa: CASRGTSAEKLFF
d_gene: TRBD1; abundance: -; j_gene: TRBJ1-5; v_gene: TRBV2; CDR3nt: TGTGCCAGCAGTGATTACGGACAGGGGGCCAATCAGCCCCAGCATTTT; CDR3aa: CASSDYGQGANQPQHF
d_gene: TRBD1; abundance: few; j_gene: TRBJ1-6; v_gene: TRBV7-3; CDR3nt: TGTGCCAGCAGCATCACAGGGGACTATTCACCCCTCCACTTT; CDR3aa: CASSITGDYSPLHF